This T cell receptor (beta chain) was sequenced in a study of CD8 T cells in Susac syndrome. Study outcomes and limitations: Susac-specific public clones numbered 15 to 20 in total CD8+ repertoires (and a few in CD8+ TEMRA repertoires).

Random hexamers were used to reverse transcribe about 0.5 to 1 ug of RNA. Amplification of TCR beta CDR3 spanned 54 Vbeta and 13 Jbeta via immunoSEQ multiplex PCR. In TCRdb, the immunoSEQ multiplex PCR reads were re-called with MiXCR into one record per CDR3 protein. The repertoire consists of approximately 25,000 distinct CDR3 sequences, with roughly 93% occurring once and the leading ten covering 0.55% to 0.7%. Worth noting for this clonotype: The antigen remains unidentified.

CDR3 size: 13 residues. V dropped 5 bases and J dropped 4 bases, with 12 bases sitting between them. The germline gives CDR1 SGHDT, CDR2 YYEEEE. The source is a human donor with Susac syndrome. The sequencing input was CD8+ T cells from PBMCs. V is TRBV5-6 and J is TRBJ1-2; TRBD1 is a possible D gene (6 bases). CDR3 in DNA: TGTGCCAGCAGTTCCGGACAGCTCTATGGCTACACCTTC. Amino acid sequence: CASSSGQLYGYTF. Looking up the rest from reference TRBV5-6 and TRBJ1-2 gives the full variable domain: DAGVTQSPTHLIKTRGQQVTLRCSPKSGHDTVSWYQQALGQGPQFIFQYYEEEERQRGNFPDRFSGHQFPNYSSELNVNALLLGDSALYLCASSSGQLYGYTFGSGTRLTVV.